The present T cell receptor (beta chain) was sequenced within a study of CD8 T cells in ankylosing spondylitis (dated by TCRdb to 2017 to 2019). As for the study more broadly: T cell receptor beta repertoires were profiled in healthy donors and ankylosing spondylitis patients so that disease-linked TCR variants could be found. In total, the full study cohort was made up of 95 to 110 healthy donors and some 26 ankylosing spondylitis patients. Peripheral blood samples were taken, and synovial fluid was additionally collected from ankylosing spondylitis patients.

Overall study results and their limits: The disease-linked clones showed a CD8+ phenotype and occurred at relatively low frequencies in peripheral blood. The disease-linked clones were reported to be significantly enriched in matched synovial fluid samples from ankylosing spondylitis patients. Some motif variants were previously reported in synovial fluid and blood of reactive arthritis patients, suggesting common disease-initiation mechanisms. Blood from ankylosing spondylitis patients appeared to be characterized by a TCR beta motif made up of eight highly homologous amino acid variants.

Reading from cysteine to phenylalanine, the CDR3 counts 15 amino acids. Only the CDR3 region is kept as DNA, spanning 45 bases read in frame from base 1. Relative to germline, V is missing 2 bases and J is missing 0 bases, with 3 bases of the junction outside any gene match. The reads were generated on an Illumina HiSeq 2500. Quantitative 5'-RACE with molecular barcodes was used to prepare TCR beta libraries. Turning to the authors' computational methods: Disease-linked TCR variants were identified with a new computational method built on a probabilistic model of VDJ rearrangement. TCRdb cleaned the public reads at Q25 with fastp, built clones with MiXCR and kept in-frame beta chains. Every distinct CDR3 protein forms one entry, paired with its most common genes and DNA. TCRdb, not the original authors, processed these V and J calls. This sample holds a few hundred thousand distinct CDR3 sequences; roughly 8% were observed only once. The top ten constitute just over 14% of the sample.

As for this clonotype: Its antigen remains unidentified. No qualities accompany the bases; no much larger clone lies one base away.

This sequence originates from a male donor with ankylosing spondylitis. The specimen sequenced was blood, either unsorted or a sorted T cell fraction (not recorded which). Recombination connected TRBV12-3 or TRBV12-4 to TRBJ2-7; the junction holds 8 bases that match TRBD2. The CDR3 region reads CASSLRREDSYEQYF. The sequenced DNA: TGTGCCAGCAGTTTACGGCGGGAGGACTCCTACGAGCAGTACTTC.